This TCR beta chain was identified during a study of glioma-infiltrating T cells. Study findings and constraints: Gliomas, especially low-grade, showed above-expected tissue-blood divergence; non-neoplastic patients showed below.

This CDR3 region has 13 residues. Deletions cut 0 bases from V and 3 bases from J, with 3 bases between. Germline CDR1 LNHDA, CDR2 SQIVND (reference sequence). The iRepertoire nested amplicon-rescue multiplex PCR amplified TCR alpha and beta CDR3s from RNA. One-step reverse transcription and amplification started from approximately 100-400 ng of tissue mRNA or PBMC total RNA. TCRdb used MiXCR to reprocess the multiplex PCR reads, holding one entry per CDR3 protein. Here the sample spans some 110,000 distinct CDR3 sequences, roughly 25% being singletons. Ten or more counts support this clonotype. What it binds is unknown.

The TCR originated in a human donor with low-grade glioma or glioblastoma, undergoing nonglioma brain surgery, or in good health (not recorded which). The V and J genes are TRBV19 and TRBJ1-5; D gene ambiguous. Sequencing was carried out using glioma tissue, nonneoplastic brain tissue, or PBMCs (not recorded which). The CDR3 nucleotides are TGTGCCAGTAGTATAGATCCCAATCAGCCCCAGCATTTT. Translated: CASSIDPNQPQHF.